This TCR beta chain was recovered during a study of T cell clonality in common variable immunodeficiency. Study-wide results and caveats: CVID subjects had higher TCRbeta clonality than healthy controls, most marked in about a third.

The germline CDR1 and CDR2 sequences are SGHTA and FQGNSA. Trimming pared 5 bases from V and 3 bases from J, leaving 10 bases between. This CDR3 has 14 amino acids. Patients and controls were mostly of Caucasian heritage. This clone occurred many times. Its antigen is not known. Read coverage stops 3 residues before the CDR3 terminus; the germline J gene supplies the remainder. Sequencing used immunoSEQ multiplex PCR; TCRdb keeps in-frame clones, though not all of them. Recorded here are more than 35,000 clones, none singletons. J is TRBJ2-2 and V is TRBV7-2; the D gene is possibly TRBD1 (5 bases). This sequence originates from a person aged 18 to 75 in good health. Sequenced sample: peripheral blood mononuclear cells. CDR3 in amino acids: CASSADSYTGELFF. CDR3 bases read: TGTGCCAGCAGCGCAGACAGCTACACCGGGGAG.